This is a list of T cell receptor beta chains from one sample in a study of Ad26.COV2.S vaccination and SARS-CoV-2 variants. Clones were sequenced by immunoSEQ multiplex PCR, and TCRdb holds only the in-frame ones, with some missing. The sample carries about 350,000 clones, roughly 91% recorded once. Sequencing was performed on peripheral blood, taken in a trial of Ad26.COV2.S vaccine versus placebo. The receptors stem from a person aged 18-60 years who received the Ad26.COV2.S COVID-19 vaccine or a placebo. Both conserved end residues are part of each CDR3. A D gene is named only where the DNA matches it firmly. Rows may omit the clone size; those that give it use once, few, many or a size class.

J gene	D gene	clone size	V gene	CDR3 protein	CDR3 DNA
TRBJ2-1	.	.	TRBV3-1/TRBV3-2	CASSRGQDDEQFF	TGTGCCAGCAGCAGGGGTCAAGACGATGAGCAGTTCTTC
TRBJ2-7	TRBD2	.	TRBV4-3	CASSQDWTSGAYEQYF	TGCGCCAGCAGCCAAGATTGGACGAGCGGGGCCTACGAGCAGTACTTC
TRBJ2-3	.	.	TRBV19	CASSISVGDTQYF	TGTGCCAGTAGTATCAGTGTTGGAGATACGCAGTATTTT
TRBJ1-5	.	.	TRBV2	CASSEAGALRNQPQHF	TGTGCCAGCAGTGAAGCAGGGGCACTTCGAAATCAGCCCCAGCATTTT
TRBJ2-7	TRBD1	.	TRBV5-8	CASSFAVGRQGPYEQYF	TGTGCCAGCAGCTTTGCAGTTGGGCGACAGGGACCCTACGAGCAGTACTTC
TRBJ2-2	.	.	TRBV12-3/TRBV12-4	CASWTANTGELFF	TGTGCCAGTTGGACTGCGAACACCGGGGAGCTGTTTTTT
TRBJ2-7	TRBD1	.	TRBV9	CASSVGSGTGDYEQYF	TGTGCCAGCAGCGTAGGGAGTGGGACAGGGGACTACGAGCAGTACTTC
TRBJ1-2	.	.	TRBV5-5	CASSFGGTNGYTF	TGTGCCAGCAGCTTCGGTGGGACGAATGGCTACACCTTC
TRBJ2-3	TRBD2	.	TRBV4-1	CASSQDGGLAGTDTQYF	TGCGCCAGCAGCCAAGATGGGGGACTAGCGGGAACAGATACGCAGTATTTT
TRBJ2-3	TRBD2	.	TRBV7-2	CASSTKTSWDTDTQYF	TGTGCCAGCAGCACAAAGACTAGCTGGGACACAGATACGCAGTATTTT
TRBJ2-7	.	few	TRBV29-1	CSATGRGEQYF	TGCAGCGCTACAGGTCGGGGCGAGCAGTACTTC
TRBJ2-1	.	.	TRBV5-6	CASSWVYNEQFF	TGTGCCAGCAGCTGGGTGTACAATGAGCAGTTCTTC
TRBJ1-5	TRBD1	.	TRBV19	CASRRPGTGGSQPQHF	TGTGCCAGTAGGCGTCCCGGGACAGGGGGAAGTCAGCCCCAGCATTTT
TRBJ2-3	.	.	TRBV7-2	CASSSVLFSTDTQYF	TGTGCCAGCAGCTCCGTTTTGTTTTCCACAGATACGCAGTATTTT
TRBJ2-1	.	.	TRBV19	CASSISNSNNEQFF	TGTGCCAGTAGTATTTCCAATTCTAACAATGAGCAGTTCTTC
TRBJ2-1	TRBD2	.	TRBV7-9	CASSSRTSGDNEQFF	TGTGCCAGCAGCTCACGGACTAGCGGGGACAATGAGCAGTTCTTC
TRBJ1-6	.	.	TRBV15	CATSRGEGRNNSPLHF	TGTGCCACCAGCAGAGGGGAGGGGAGGAATAATTCACCCCTCCACTTT
TRBJ2-5	TRBD2	.	TRBV3-1/TRBV3-2	CASSPRLAPRETQYF	TGTGCCAGCAGCCCCCGACTAGCCCCACGGGAGACCCAGTACTTC
TRBJ1-2	.	.	TRBV6-1	CASSDVFERGGGYGYTF	TGTGCCAGCAGTGATGTGTTTGAGCGAGGGGGTGGATATGGCTACACCTTC
TRBJ2-7	TRBD1	.	TRBV5-4	CASSFYPGTGSYEQYF	TGTGCCAGCAGCTTCTATCCCGGGACAGGCTCCTACGAGCAGTACTTC
TRBJ2-7	.	once	TRBV28	CASSFGPQQGYEQYF	TGTGCCAGCAGTTTTGGACCACAACAGGGATACGAGCAGTACTTC
TRBJ2-1	.	.	TRBV18	CASSPNRYNEQFF	TGTGCCAGCTCACCGAACAGGTACAATGAGCAGTTCTTC
TRBJ1-1	TRBD1	.	TRBV18	CASSPDRGGKNTEAFF	TGTGCCAGCTCCCCGGACAGGGGAGGGAAGAACACTGAAGCTTTCTTT
TRBJ1-4	TRBD1	.	TRBV6-5	CASTKDRVNEKLFF	TGTGCCAGCACCAAAGACAGGGTGAATGAAAAACTGTTTTTT
TRBJ1-3	.	.	TRBV19	CASSLQNRPLRGNTIYF	TGTGCCAGTAGTCTTCAAAACAGACCCCTGAGGGGAAACACCATATATTTT
TRBJ2-3	TRBD1	.	TRBV2	CASSWDRDRGDTQYF	TGTGCCAGCAGTTGGGACAGGGACCGGGGGGATACGCAGTATTTT
TRBJ1-2	TRBD1	.	TRBV18	CASSPSGDRVYGYTF	TGTGCCAGCTCACCATCTGGGGACAGGGTCTATGGCTACACCTTC
TRBJ2-2	.	.	TRBV9	CASSVGQASNTGELFF	TGTGCCAGCAGCGTTGGGCAGGCGTCGAACACCGGGGAGCTGTTTTTT
TRBJ1-5	.	once	TRBV7-6	CASSLGSGGGQPQHF	TGTGCCAGCAGCTTGGGTTCTGGGGGCGGTCAGCCCCAGCATTTT
TRBJ1-1	.	.	TRBV18	CASSPQTRGDTEAFF	TGTGCCAGCTCACCTCAGACTAGGGGTGACACTGAAGCTTTCTTT
TRBJ1-1	TRBD1	.	TRBV5-1	CASSFTGGEPTEAFF	TGCGCCAGCAGCTTTACAGGGGGCGAGCCCACTGAAGCTTTCTTT
TRBJ1-5	.	.	TRBV11-3	CASSFAQGNQPQHF	TGTGCCAGCAGCTTTGCCCAGGGGAATCAGCCCCAGCATTTT
TRBJ2-1	.	.	TRBV19	CASSIGNEQFF	TGTGCCAGTAGTATCGGTAATGAGCAGTTCTTC
TRBJ1-3	TRBD1	once	TRBV5-6	CASSLDRQGVSGNTIYF	TGTGCCAGCAGCTTGGACCGACAGGGGGTCTCTGGAAACACCATATATTTT
TRBJ1-4	.	once	TRBV6-1	CASSEGRFGREKLFF	TGTGCCAGCAGTGAAGGGAGGTTCGGCCGGGAAAAACTGTTTTTT
TRBJ1-2	.	.	TRBV28	CASRNTSNYGYTF	TGTGCCAGCAGGAATACGTCTAACTATGGCTACACCTTC
TRBJ1-1	.	.	TRBV4-3	CASSQNGQETGNTEAFF	TGCGCCAGCAGCCAAAACGGTCAGGAAACGGGGAACACTGAAGCTTTCTTT
TRBJ2-7	.	.	TRBV30	CAWSGSDEQYF	TGTGCCTGGAGTGGTTCCGACGAGCAGTACTTC
TRBJ2-1	TRBD2	.	TRBV5-4	CASSSSGGLSYNEQFF	TGTGCCAGCAGCTCCTCGGGGGGGCTATCCTACAATGAGCAGTTCTTC
TRBJ1-2	.	.	TRBV4-1	CASSQDPEREPFYGYTF	TGCGCCAGCAGCCAAGATCCCGAACGCGAGCCGTTCTATGGCTACACCTTC
TRBJ1-2	.	.	TRBV7-9	CASSHRDGYTF	TGTGCCAGCAGCCACAGGGATGGCTACACCTTC
TRBJ2-5	TRBD2	.	TRBV19	CASSPLTKLAARETQYF	TGTGCCAGTAGTCCTCTTACGAAACTAGCGGCACGGGAGACCCAGTACTTC
TRBJ1-1	TRBD1	.	TRBV5-1	CANSPHPDREEAFF	TGCGCCAACAGCCCGCACCCGGACAGGGAGGAGGCTTTCTTT
TRBJ2-3	TRBD2	.	TRBV28	CASSLPSGADTQYF	TGTGCCAGCAGTTTACCTAGCGGAGCAGATACGCAGTATTTT
TRBJ1-6	.	.	TRBV7-9	CASSLVPHDNSPLHF	TGTGCCAGCAGCTTAGTCCCCCATGACAATTCACCCCTCCACTTT